These T cell receptor beta chains were read from a single sample in a study of shared clonotypes between healthy human individuals. The protocol was immunoSEQ multiplex PCR, while the TCRdb copy is restricted to in-frame clones and leaves out a portion. Among 1.5 million to 2.5 million clones listed, about 95% were seen once. Sequencing used naive CD8+ T cells sorted from blood. All receptors come from a man aged 18-30 years in good health. The CDR3 runs from the conserved cysteine through the conserved F or W. D genes are given only for firm matches. Size is omitted from some rows. Given values are once, few, many or a class for expanded clones.

.	.	TRBJ2-1	TRBV10-2	CASRSSYNEQFF	TGCGCCAGCAGGAGCTCCTACAATGAGCAGTTCTTC
.	.	TRBJ1-1	TRBV2	CASSDTLSSPGDAEAFF	TGTGCCAGCAGTGATACCTTATCGAGCCCCGGTGACGCTGAAGCTTTCTTT
.	TRBD1	TRBJ2-3	TRBV9	CASSDRGGTDTQYF	TGTGCCAGCAGCGACAGGGGGGGCACAGATACGCAGTATTTT
.	.	TRBJ2-5	TRBV29-1	CSVLGSQETQYF	TGCAGCGTCTTGGGATCGCAAGAGACCCAGTACTTC
few	.	TRBJ1-5	TRBV4-1	CASSQGRLQPQHF	TGCGCCAGCAGCCAAGGAAGATTGCAGCCCCAGCATTTT
.	.	TRBJ2-1	TRBV7-9	CASSPRDLWNEQFF	TGTGCCAGCAGCCCCCGGGACCTTTGGAATGAGCAGTTCTTC
.	.	TRBJ2-7	TRBV27	CASSPPRSSPYEQYF	TGTGCCAGCAGTCCACCCCGTTCGTCCCCCTACGAGCAGTACTTC
.	TRBD2	TRBJ2-3	TRBV2	CASREPGLATDTQYF	TGTGCCAGCAGGGAGCCGGGACTAGCAACAGATACGCAGTATTTT
.	TRBD1	TRBJ1-2	TRBV29-1	CSVVDRDYGYTF	TGCAGCGTTGTTGACAGGGACTATGGCTACACCTTC
.	.	TRBJ1-2	TRBV28	CASSLLEGTTGYTF	TGTGCCAGCAGTCTCCTGGAGGGGACAACTGGCTACACCTTC
.	.	TRBJ1-4	TRBV4-1	CASSQGTEGREKLFF	TGCGCCAGCAGCCAAGGGACGGAGGGACGCGAAAAACTGTTTTTT
.	.	TRBJ2-3	TRBV5-1	CASSFLGRSLDTQYF	TGCGCCAGCAGCTTCCTCGGACGGAGTCTAGATACGCAGTATTTT
.	TRBD2	TRBJ2-7	TRBV4-2	CASSQERWGLAGIESYEQYF	TGTGCCAGCAGCCAAGAACGGTGGGGACTAGCGGGAATTGAGTCCTACGAGCAGTACTTC
.	.	TRBJ2-7	TRBV5-5	CASSSGPSYEQYF	TGTGCCAGCAGCTCGGGACCGAGCTACGAGCAGTACTTC
.	.	TRBJ1-1	TRBV7-9	CASSPPDSEAFF	TGTGCCAGCAGCCCGCCGGACAGTGAAGCTTTCTTT
.	.	TRBJ2-1	TRBV27	CASSFVGNEQFF	TGTGCCAGCAGTTTCGTGGGCAATGAGCAGTTCTTC
.	.	TRBJ2-1	TRBV27	CASSLAGGTYNEQFF	TGTGCCAGCAGCCTCGCAGGGGGGACCTACAATGAGCAGTTCTTC
.	.	TRBJ2-7	TRBV11-3	CASSLEGPADEQYF	TGTGCCAGCAGCTTAGAGGGGCCAGCGGACGAGCAGTACTTC
.	.	TRBJ1-4	TRBV10-1	CASSAGPNEKLFF	TGCGCCAGCTCCGCGGGGCCTAATGAAAAACTGTTTTTT
.	.	TRBJ2-3	TRBV15	CATSPEGSTDTQYF	TGTGCCACCAGCCCGGAGGGGTCCACAGATACGCAGTATTTT
.	.	TRBJ1-2	TRBV19	CASSIGSSRGYGYTF	TGTGCCAGTAGTATAGGGTCCTCGCGTGGCTATGGCTACACCTTC
once	.	TRBJ2-4	TRBV7-6	CASSFRSQTRAKNIQYF	TGTGCCAGCAGCTTCAGAAGCCAGACAAGAGCCAAAAACATTCAGTACTTC
.	TRBD1	TRBJ2-7	TRBV7-9	CASGTGGSYEQYF	TGTGCCAGCGGGACAGGGGGCTCCTACGAGCAGTACTTC
.	.	TRBJ2-1	TRBV13	CASSFGISSYNEQFF	TGTGCCAGCAGCTTTGGGATAAGCTCCTACAATGAGCAGTTCTTC
.	TRBD1	TRBJ1-2	TRBV7-2	CASSPRQGALRYGYTF	TGTGCCAGCAGCCCCCGACAGGGGGCCCTCCGCTATGGCTACACCTTC
.	TRBD1	TRBJ1-1	TRBV2	CASDRVDTEAFF	TGTGCCAGCGACAGGGTTGACACTGAAGCTTTCTTT
.	.	TRBJ2-1	TRBV6-6	CASSYIGEEAYNEQFF	TGTGCCAGCAGTTATATTGGGGAGGAGGCGTACAATGAGCAGTTCTTC
.	.	TRBJ1-2	TRBV7-9	CASSLGGENYGYTF	TGTGCCAGCAGCTTAGGGGGGGAAAACTATGGCTACACCTTC
.	.	TRBJ2-7	TRBV7-9	CASASSYEQYF	TGTGCCAGCGCGAGCTCCTACGAGCAGTACTTC
.	.	TRBJ2-7	TRBV27	CASSTRAGTISYEQYF	TGTGCCAGTTCAACCCGGGCGGGGACCATCTCCTACGAGCAGTACTTC
.	.	TRBJ1-1	TRBV21-1	CASSWEGANTEAFF	TGTGCCAGCAGCTGGGAAGGGGCGAACACTGAAGCTTTCTTT
.	.	TRBJ1-2	TRBV29-1	CSVGGGEDGYTF	TGCAGCGTTGGTGGAGGGGAGGATGGCTACACCTTC
once	.	TRBJ2-2	TRBV28	CASSLTGHTGELFF	TGTGCCAGCAGCTTAACAGGGCACACCGGGGAGCTGTTTTTT
.	TRBD1	TRBJ2-5	TRBV10-3	CAISGTGDETQYF	TGTGCCATCAGTGGGACAGGGGATGAGACCCAGTACTTC
.	.	TRBJ2-1	TRBV5-6	CASSPRAGTYNEQFF	TGTGCCAGCAGCCCAAGGGCGGGGACCTACAATGAGCAGTTCTTC
.	.	TRBJ2-2	TRBV5-4	CASSSDTGELFF	TGTGCCAGCAGCTCCGACACCGGGGAGCTGTTTTTT
few	TRBD1	TRBJ2-7	TRBV9	CASSVGDRDYEQYF	TGTGCCAGCAGCGTAGGGGACAGGGACTACGAGCAGTACTTC
.	TRBD2	TRBJ2-7	TRBV7-6	CASSPGTSGTTYEQYF	TGTGCCAGCAGCCCCGGGACTAGCGGGACAACCTACGAGCAGTACTTC
.	TRBD1	TRBJ2-5	TRBV13	CASSLGGQGGETQYF	TGTGCCAGCAGCTTAGGTGGACAGGGAGGAGAGACCCAGTACTTC
.	TRBD1	TRBJ2-1	TRBV30	CAWDRTGVDEQFF	TGTGCCTGGGACCGGACAGGGGTCGATGAGCAGTTCTTC
.	.	TRBJ2-3	TRBV7-2	CASTFWDELGTDTQYF	TGTGCCAGCACCTTCTGGGACGAGCTAGGCACAGATACGCAGTATTTT
.	TRBD2	TRBJ2-7	TRBV4-3	CASSPEREREGPPYEQYF	TGCGCCAGCAGCCCTGAACGGGAGCGGGAGGGCCCACCCTACGAGCAGTACTTC
.	TRBD1	TRBJ1-2	TRBV4-1	CASSQLGQGNYGYTF	TGCGCCAGCAGCCAATTGGGACAGGGGAACTATGGCTACACCTTC
.	.	TRBJ2-1	TRBV2	CASSEVNEQFF	TGTGCCAGCTCGGAGGTCAATGAGCAGTTCTTC